A selection of T cell receptor beta chains follows, all from one sample in a study of cytomegalovirus exposure and HLA in healthy donors. Only in-frame clones appear in the TCRdb table, and some are missing; sequencing was by immunoSEQ multiplex PCR. Here the sample spans 100,000 to 150,000 clones, around 85% being singletons. The sample consisted of PBMCs. These receptors were taken from a man between 18 and 35 years old in good health and CMV-seropositive. CDR3s include the opening cysteine and the closing phenylalanine or tryptophan. Fields, in order: D gene, clone size, V gene, J gene, CDR3 DNA, CDR3 protein. A D gene is named only where the DNA matches it firmly. Some rows have no size entry. The others give once, few or many, or a class for an expanded clone.

>-|few|TRBV4-1|TRBJ2-3
TGCGCCAGCAGCCAAGATGTTCAGGGTACGCAGTATTTT
CASSQDVQGTQYF
>-|-|TRBV27|TRBJ1-5
TGTGCCAGCAGTCGTCCGGGACAACTTCAGCATTTT
CASSRPGQLQHF
>-|-|TRBV9|TRBJ2-3
TGTGCCAGCAGCCCAGGGGGACTGAACACAGATACGCAGTATTTT
CASSPGGLNTDTQYF
>-|few|TRBV2|TRBJ1-6
TGTGCCAGCAGGGTGTGGGACGGGGGAGGAAGTAATTCACCCCTCCACTTT
CASRVWDGGGSNSPLHF
>-|-|TRBV7-2|TRBJ1-1
TGTGCCAGCAGCTCACCCTCGGGAAACACTGAAGCTTTCTTT
CASSSPSGNTEAFF
>-|-|TRBV2|TRBJ2-5
TGTGCCAGCCGACGTTCGTGGTCTCCCCCCAGGGAGACCCAGTACTTC
CASRRSWSPPRETQYF
>-|-|TRBV19|TRBJ2-7
TGTGCCAGTAGTCCCGGGAGCCACCCCTCCTACGAGCAGTACTTC
CASSPGSHPSYEQYF
>TRBD1|-|TRBV9|TRBJ1-1
TGTGCCAGCAGCCCTCGCAGGGGGCCACCCTCGGCAACTGAAGCTTTCTTT
CASSPRRGPPSATEAFF
>TRBD1|-|TRBV9|TRBJ2-3
TGTGCCAGCAGCCCCCCTTATCGGGACAGGAGCACAGATACGCAGTATTTT
CASSPPYRDRSTDTQYF
>-|-|TRBV21-1|TRBJ2-1
TGTGCCAGCCGCGAACCCCCGGGGGGGGGTCGGAGCTCCTACAATGAGCAGTTCTTC
CASREPPGGGRSSYNEQFF
>-|-|TRBV7-2|TRBJ2-7
TGTGCCAGCAGCTTGACGGACAGCTTACCCTACGAGCAGTACTTC
CASSLTDSLPYEQYF
>TRBD2|-|TRBV6-1|TRBJ2-3
TGTGCCAGCAGTGTCCGACTAGCGGGGCTCACAGATACGCAGTATTTT
CASSVRLAGLTDTQYF
>-|-|TRBV19|TRBJ1-5
TGTGCCAGTACGGTGGGAGGCAATCAGCCCCAGCATTTT
CASTVGGNQPQHF
>TRBD1|-|TRBV29-1|TRBJ2-3
TGCAGCGTAAACCGGGACAGGAGCACAGATACGCAGTATTTT
CSVNRDRSTDTQYF